Detailed here is one T cell receptor beta chain. Its cognate antigen is unknown. Unique molecular identifiers were attached to individual cDNA molecules. Using its own MiXCR run on the 5' RACE reads, TCRdb lists one record per CDR3 protein. This table holds about 80,000 distinct CDR3 sequences, about 14% found once. The data are from a study of early T cells in non-severe SARS-CoV-2 infection. The CDR3 is 12 residues long. The V gene's germline CDR1 is SQVTM and CDR2 ANQGSEA. Trimming removed 4 bases from V and 1 base from J, with 6 bases in between. Findings and limits, study-wide: VDJdb-based annotation leaned toward anti-spike CD8 responses and missed private and CD4 specificities.

The sequence derives from an adult who was a healthcare worker with PCR-confirmed SARS-CoV-2 infection or an uninfected control (not recorded which). The sequencing input was whole blood. This chain joins TRBV29-1 and TRBJ2-3; D is uncertain. The CDR3 loop reads CSVVVGTDTQYF. In DNA, the CDR3 is TGCAGCGTTGTAGTAGGCACAGATACGCAGTATTTT.